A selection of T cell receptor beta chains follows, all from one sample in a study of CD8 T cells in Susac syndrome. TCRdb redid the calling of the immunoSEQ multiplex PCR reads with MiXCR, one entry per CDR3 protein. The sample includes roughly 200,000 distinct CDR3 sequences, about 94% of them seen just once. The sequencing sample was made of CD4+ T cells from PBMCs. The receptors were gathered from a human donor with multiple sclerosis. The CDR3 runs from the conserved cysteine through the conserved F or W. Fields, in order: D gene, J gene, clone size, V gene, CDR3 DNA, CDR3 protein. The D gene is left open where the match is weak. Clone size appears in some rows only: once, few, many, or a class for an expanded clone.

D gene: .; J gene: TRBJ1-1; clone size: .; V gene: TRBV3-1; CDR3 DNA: TGTGCCAGCAGCCAAGTTGGCCATGGGGCTGAAGCTTTCTTT; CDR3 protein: CASSQVGHGAEAFF
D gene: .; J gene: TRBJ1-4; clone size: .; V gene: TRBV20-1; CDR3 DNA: TGCAGTTCGCACAGGGAGTTTGGCGAAAAACTGTTTTTT; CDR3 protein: CSSHREFGEKLFF
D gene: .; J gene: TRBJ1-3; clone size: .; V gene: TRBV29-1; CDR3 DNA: TGCAGCGTCAACAAGGGGGGAAACACCATATATTTT; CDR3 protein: CSVNKGGNTIYF
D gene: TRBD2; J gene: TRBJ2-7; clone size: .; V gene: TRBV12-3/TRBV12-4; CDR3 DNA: TGTGCCAGCAGCGGCGGGGGATACGAGCAGTACTTC; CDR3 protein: CASSGGGYEQYF
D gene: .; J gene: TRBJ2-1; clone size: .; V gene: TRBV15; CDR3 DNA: TGTGCCACCAGCAGAGACGGCGGCTCCTACAATGAGCAGTTCTTC; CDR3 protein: CATSRDGGSYNEQFF
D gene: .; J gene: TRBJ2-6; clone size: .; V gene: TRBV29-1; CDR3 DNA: TGCAGCGTTCCCGGCGCGGCTGGGGCCAACGTCCTGACTTTC; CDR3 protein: CSVPGAAGANVLTF
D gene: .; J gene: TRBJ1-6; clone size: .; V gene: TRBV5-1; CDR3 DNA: TGCGCCAGCAGCTTGTCGGATTTTGGTTCACCCCTCCACTTT; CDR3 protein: CASSLSDFGSPLHF
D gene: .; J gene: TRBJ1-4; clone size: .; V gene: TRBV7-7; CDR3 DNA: TGTGCTAGCAGCTTCCCAGCGTATTGGCGTTTTTTT; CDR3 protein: CASSFPAYWRFF
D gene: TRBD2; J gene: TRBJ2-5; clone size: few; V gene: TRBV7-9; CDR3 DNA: TGTGCCAGCTCAAATAGCGGGCGGGAGACCCAGTACTTC; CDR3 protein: CASSNSGRETQYF
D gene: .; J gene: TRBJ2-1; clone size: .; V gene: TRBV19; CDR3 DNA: TGTGCCAGTAGTATGACCCCGGGACTCACCTACAATGAGCAGTTCTTC; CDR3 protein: CASSMTPGLTYNEQFF
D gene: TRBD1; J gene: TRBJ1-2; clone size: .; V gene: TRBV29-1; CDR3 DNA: TGCAGCGTCGCCAAAGACAGGGCGAGCTATGGCTACACCTTC; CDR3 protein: CSVAKDRASYGYTF